One and the same sample provided the 10 T cell receptor delta chains below, sequenced in a study of γδ T cells in repeated Plasmodium falciparum infection. Flow sorting of PBMC yielded separate Vgamma9/Vdelta2+ and Vdelta2-negative gammadelta T cell populations for bulk repertoire analysis. TCRdb applied CATT to the multiplex PCR reads for clone calling. The sample carries approximately 90,000 delta-chain clones, 0.9% to 1% recorded once. Sequencing was carried out using gamma-delta T cells from blood. Receptors originate from a pool of human donors (malaria-infected and uninfected, not separated).

A few counts support this clone. Translating this DNA gives a protein that differs at residue 19 from the TCRdb one, which belongs to a much larger clone; a read error is likely, and the protein shown is this translation. The chain is built from TRDV1 and TRDJ1; either TRDD2 or TRDD3 may supply D (7 bases each). Matching the DNA to germline supplied the J gene, which TCRdb does not give. The V gene lost 4 bases and the J gene lost 7 bases, with 43 bases spanning the gap. Germline CDR1 reads TSWWSYY; CDR2 reads QGS. This CDR3 spans 23 amino acids. This CDR3 is CALGAPFPTNYPLDWGPHAKLIF. CDR3 DNA sequence: TGTGCTCTTGGGGCCCCGTTTCCTACTAACTACCCTCTTGACTGGGGACCACACGCTAAACTCATCTTT.

This clone has a count of ten or more. This DNA's translation differs at residue 14 from TCRdb's protein, which comes from a much larger clone; a read error is likely, and the protein shown is translated from the DNA. The rearrangement uses TRDV2 and TRDJ1, with 12 bases that match TRDD3. Germline V lookup: CDR1 GEAIGNYY, CDR2 EKD. V lost 0 bases and J lost 8; bases outside the gene matches: 18. This CDR3 has 19 amino acids. In nucleotides, the CDR3 is TGTGCCTGTGACACCGTACTGGGGGATACTATCAATACCGTCCCCAAACTCATCTTT. This encodes CACDTVLGDTINTVPKLIF.

Regarding this clone: TCRdb shows a much larger clone's protein in place of this DNA's translation, and the two differ at residue 10, likely through a read error; the protein shown is translated from the DNA. The genes are TRAV14/DV4 and TRDJ1; maybe TRDD3 (6 bases). Trimming cost V 9 bases and J 2 bases, with 28 bases left between them. The CDR3 is 18 amino acids. Germline CDR1 and CDR2: TSDPSYG and QGSYDQQN (reference sequence). CDR3 residues: CAIIHLRFGEIRTDKLIF. CDR3 nucleotides: TGTGCAATCATACACCTACGTTTTGGGGAGATACGTACCGATAAACTCATCTTT.

As concerns this clone: TCRdb pairs this DNA with a much larger clone's protein that differs at residue 9, likely a read error; the protein shown was translated from the DNA. Other DNA sequences from this sample encode an identical CDR3 as well. The CDR3 region has the DNA TGTGCCTGTGACTCCGTACTGGGGGGTACCAAACTCATCTTT. This translates into CACDSVLGGTKLIF. This rearrangement joins TRDV2 to TRDJ1; 8 bases agree with TRDD3. The J gene, not given by TCRdb, was assigned here from a germline match of the nucleotide sequence. This CDR3 is 14 amino acids long. Losses at the gene ends were 3 bases for V and 8 bases for J; bases not matched to a gene: 10. CDR1 is GEAIGNYY and CDR2 is EKD in the germline V gene.

This clone has ten or more counts. The likely explanation is a read error, given a far larger clone one base away. This same CDR3 is encoded by further DNA sequences in the sample. This chain connects TRDV1 to TRDJ1, with 8 bases fitting TRDD3. CDR3 length equals 19 residues. Germline-derived CDR1 and CDR2 are TSWWSYY and QGS. V dropped 5 bases and J dropped 5; count of bases not matched to a gene: 22. CDR3 region: CALGPRGGGDNGGTDKLIF. Here the CDR3 DNA reads TGTGCTCTTGGGCCACGTGGCGGGGGGGATAATGGTGGGACTGATAAACTCATCTTT.

About this clone itself: TCRdb lists the protein of a much larger clone for this DNA, which differs at residue 4, so this is likely a read error; the protein given here is translated from the DNA itself. The chain carries TRDV1 and TRDJ1, with TRDD3 matching 10 bases. The CDR3 extends over 19 amino acids. CDR1 is TSWWSYY, CDR2 QGS, per germline. V shed 9 bases and J 0 bases; nucleotides not matched to a gene: 19. For the CDR3, the DNA is TGTGCTCTCTGGGAACGCCTTCGGGGGATACGGGGATACACCGATAAACTCATCTTT. Amino acid sequence: CALWERLRGIRGYTDKLIF.

This clone was detected only a few times. A read error likely explains why the TCRdb protein, taken from a much larger clone, differs from this DNA's translation at residue 6; the protein shown is translated from the DNA. This chain connects TRDV1 to TRDJ1; TRDD3 matches at 11 bases. The J gene is absent in TCRdb and was assigned here via DNA matching to germline. The CDR3 is made up of 20 amino acids. The germline gives CDR1 TSWWSYY, CDR2 QGS. The V gene end was trimmed by 1 base and the J gene end by 0 bases; junction bases not matched to a gene: 13. CDR3 in DNA: TGTGCTCTTGGGGAACCTGGTCCGGGACTGGGGGATAAGTACACCGATAAACTCATCTTT. Its translation: CALGEPGPGLGDKYTDKLIF.

By proportion, this clone is medium-sized. The identical CDR3 is also encoded by other nucleotide sequences in the sample. The rearrangement links TRDV1 to TRDJ1; TRDD3 matches 9 bases. Germline CDR1 TSWWSYY, CDR2 QGS. The CDR3 totals 21 residues. With V trimmed by 0 bases and J by 5 bases, 22 bases remained unmatched. The CDR3 loop is CALGELIPLGRCTGGPDKLIF. The CDR3 DNA reads TGTGCTCTTGGGGAACTCATCCCTTTGGGACGCTGTACTGGGGGACCAGATAAACTCATCTTT.

There are a few counts of this clone. A far larger clone is just one base off, so this is likely a read error. The same CDR3 is also encoded by other DNA sequences in this sample. CDR3: CALGELPSTFLGDRDGKLIF. The CDR3, as DNA: TGTGCTCTTGGGGAACTTCCTTCTACCTTCCTGGGGGACCGGGACGGTAAACTCATCTTC. A V gene of TRDV1 was called, but no J gene was assigned; the table's D gene call, TRDD3, was not cross checked with the DNA. CDR3 length: 20 amino acids. Germline values: CDR1 TSWWSYY, CDR2 QGS.

This clone occurred a few times. TCRdb lists the protein of a much larger clone for this DNA, which differs at residue 17, so this is likely a read error; the protein given here is translated from the DNA itself. The J gene has no call, while the V gene is TRDV2; the table names TRDD3, a call not compared with the DNA. The germline V gene encodes CDR1 GEAIGNYY and CDR2 EKD. CDR3 length: 19 amino acids. The CDR3: CACDTVAVLGSHLTAQPFF. Written as DNA, the CDR3 is TGTGCCTGTGACACCGTAGCGGTACTGGGGTCCCATTTGACAGCACAACCCTTCTTT.